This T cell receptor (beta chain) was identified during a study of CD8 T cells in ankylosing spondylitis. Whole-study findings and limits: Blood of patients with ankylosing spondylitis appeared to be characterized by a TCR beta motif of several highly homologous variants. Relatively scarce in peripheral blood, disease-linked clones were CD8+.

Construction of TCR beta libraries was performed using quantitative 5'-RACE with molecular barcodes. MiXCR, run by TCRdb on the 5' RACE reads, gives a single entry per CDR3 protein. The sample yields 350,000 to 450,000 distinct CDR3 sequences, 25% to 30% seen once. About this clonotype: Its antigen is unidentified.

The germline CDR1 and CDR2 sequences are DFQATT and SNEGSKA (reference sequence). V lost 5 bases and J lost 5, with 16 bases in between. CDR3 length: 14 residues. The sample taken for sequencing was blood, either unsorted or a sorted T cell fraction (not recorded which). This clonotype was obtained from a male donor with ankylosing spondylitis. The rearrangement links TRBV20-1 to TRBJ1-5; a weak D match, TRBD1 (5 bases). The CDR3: CSAWDGDMHQPQHF. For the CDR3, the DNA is TGCAGTGCTTGGGACGGCGACATGCATCAGCCCCAGCATTTT.